These 31 T cell receptor beta chains originate from one sample sequenced in a study of cytomegalovirus exposure and HLA in healthy donors. The PCR contained 60 Vbeta and 13 Jbeta primers. Generated by immunoSEQ multiplex PCR, the TCRdb table keeps only in-frame clones and is missing some. The data hold 100,000 to 150,000 clones, with 65% to 80% observed a single time. The source material was PBMCs. The source of these receptors is a human donor in good health.

This clone was observed a handful of times. The chain recombines TRBV18 with TRBJ2-3, with 9 bases identical to TRBD2. Germline values: CDR1 KGHSH, CDR2 LQKENI. The CDR3 loop spans 18 amino acids. The ends lost 2 bases at V and 8 bases at J; junction bases unmatched: 17. The CDR3 reads CASSPVMSSGRFSGTQYF. In DNA form, the CDR3 reads TGTGCCAGCTCACCAGTCATGAGTAGCGGGAGATTTAGTGGTACGCAGTATTTT.

The chain employs TRBV4-1 and TRBJ2-7, with D possibly being TRBD2 (5 bases). Between the trimmed V and J ends, which lost 4 bases and 1 base, there was a span of 14 bases. The germline gives CDR1 MGHRA, CDR2 YSYEKL. The CDR3 runs to 15 residues. Here the CDR3 reads CASSPNPGNSYEQYF. The CDR3, as DNA: TGCGCCAGCAGCCCCAACCCGGGAAATTCCTACGAGCAGTACTTC.

V is TRBV5-1 and J is TRBJ2-7; a possible D gene is TRBD2 (5 bases). The ends were cut back, 2 bases at V and 0 bases at J, with 15 bases in the middle. The length of the CDR3 is 16 residues. Per the germline V gene, CDR1 is SGHRS and CDR2 is YFSETQ. CDR3 coding DNA: TGCGCCAGCAGCTTAGGCAGCGGTTCACCCTCCTACGAGCAGTACTTC. Translated, it gives CASSLGSGSPSYEQYF.

The V gene is TRBV10-3, the J gene TRBJ1-5; D is unclear. Germline CDR1 ENHRY, CDR2 SYGVKD. V lost 2 bases and J lost 0, with 5 bases in between. CDR3 length: 14 amino acids. In DNA form, the CDR3 reads TGTGCCATCAGTGAGACGGGTAGCAATCAGCCCCAGCATTTT. It encodes CAISETGSNQPQHF.

The sample holds one count of this clone. The chain recombines TRBV5-8 with TRBJ2-3, with D possibly matching TRBD1 (6 bases). The CDR3 sequence is 15 residues long. The V gene lost 4 bases and the J gene lost 2 bases, with 14 bases spanning the gap. CDR1 SGHTS and CDR2 YDEGEE come from the germline V gene. CDR3 in amino acids: CASSPKGGTTDTQYF. The CDR3 DNA reads as TGTGCCAGCAGCCCCAAAGGGGGTACCACAGATACGCAGTATTTT.

This chain links TRBV11-2 with TRBJ2-7, with D maybe TRBD1 (6 bases). The CDR3 has 16 residues. Germline V CDR1 and CDR2: SGHAT, FQNNGV. The ends were cut back, 1 base at V and 5 bases at J, with 18 bases in the middle. The CDR3 reads CASSLGANRVPHEQYF. CDR3 DNA: TGTGCCAGCAGCTTAGGGGCTAACAGGGTCCCTCACGAGCAGTACTTC. The full variable domain, in which reference TRBV11-2 and TRBJ2-7 provide the parts outside the CDR3, is EAGVAQSPRYKIIEKRQSVAFWCNPISGHATLYWYQQILGQGPKLLIQFQNNGVVDDSQLPKDRFSAERLKGVDSTLKIQPAKLEDSAVYLCASSLGANRVPHEQYFGPGTRLTVT.

The genes are TRBV6-5 and TRBJ2-3, with 8 bases fitting TRBD1. The V gene end was trimmed by 6 bases and the J gene end by 4 bases; junction bases not matched to a gene: 9. The CDR3 has 15 amino acids. Germline loops: CDR1 MNHEY, CDR2 SVGAGI. CDR3 amino acids: CASRYQGARADTQYF. The DNA of the CDR3 is TGTGCCAGCAGGTACCAGGGGGCGAGGGCAGATACGCAGTATTTT.

The chain uses TRBV6-5 and TRBJ1-4; D not certain. Trimming left V 11 bases short and J 7 bases short, with 14 bases between. CDR1 and CDR2 from the germline V gene are MNHEY and SVGAGI. This CDR3 has 12 amino acids. The CDR3 protein is CASGVEGEKLFF. CDR3 nucleotides: TGTGCCTCGGGAGTGGAGGGTGAAAAACTGTTTTTT.

The V and J genes are TRBV19 and TRBJ2-5, with a possible D match to TRBD2 (5 bases). Germline CDR1 LNHDA, CDR2 SQIVND (reference sequence). The CDR3 has 15 amino acids. V was clipped by 1 base and J by 2 bases, with 11 bases between them. The CDR3 DNA sequence: TGTGCCAGTAGTATAGGGTGGTCGGGGCAAGAGACCCAGTACTTC. Translating it yields CASSIGWSGQETQYF.

The V gene is TRBV25-1, the J gene TRBJ1-1, with 8 bases matching TRBD1. The germline V gene has CDR1 MGHDK and CDR2 SYGVNS. This CDR3 is built from 15 residues. The J segment lost 3 bases and the V segment lost 0 bases, leaving 3 bases of the junction unmatched. The CDR3 DNA reads TGTGCCAGCAGTGAATATACAGGGGGGTACACTGAAGCTTTCTTT. Protein product: CASSEYTGGYTEAFF.

This chain links TRBV13 with TRBJ2-4; D gene unclear. Germline V gene sequence: CDR1 PRHDT, CDR2 FYEKMQ (reference sequence). The CDR3 is made up of 13 amino acids. V was pared by 3 bases and J by 6 bases, with 9 bases between. DNA for the CDR3: TGTGCCAGCAGCTTGGAGACGGGAAACATTCAGTACTTC. Translation: CASSLETGNIQYF.

This sequence joins TRBV11-3 and TRBJ1-2; D might be TRBD1 (5 bases). The germline V gene encodes CDR1 SGHNT and CDR2 YENEEA. This CDR3 contains 15 residues. V dropped 4 bases and J dropped 1 base, with 13 bases sitting between them. This CDR3 is CASSSTQGGNYGYTF. The CDR3 bases are TGTGCCAGCAGCTCGACCCAGGGAGGTAACTATGGCTACACCTTC. Variable domain in full (rest from reference TRBV11-3 and TRBJ1-2): EAGVVQSPRYKIIEKKQPVAFWCNPISGHNTLYWYLQNLGQGPELLIRYENEEAVDDSQLPKDRFSAERLKGVDSTLKIQPAELGDSAVYLCASSSTQGGNYGYTFGSGTRLTVV.

The chain uses TRBV5-6 and TRBJ2-3, with D tentatively TRBD1 (5 bases). Trimming pared 2 bases from V and 6 bases from J, leaving 10 bases between. The length of the CDR3 is 13 residues. CDR1 SGHDT and CDR2 YYEEEE come from the germline V gene. The CDR3 is CASSLRGADTQYF. CDR3 coding DNA: TGTGCCAGCAGCTTAAGGGGTGCGGATACGCAGTATTTT.

This clone was observed a few times. The chain recombines TRBV28 with TRBJ1-1; 10 bases fit TRBD1. From germline, CDR1 is MDHEN and CDR2 SYDVKM. The V gene end was trimmed by 7 bases and the J gene end by 12 bases; junction bases not matched to a gene: 8. The CDR3 runs 12 residues. The CDR3 loop is CASIPGQGPPFF. The DNA of the CDR3 is TGTGCCAGCATACCGGGACAGGGGCCCCCTTTCTTT.

The rearrangement uses TRBV18 and TRBJ1-1, with a possible D match to TRBD1 (6 bases). V lost 0 bases, J lost 10 bases, and 18 bases lay in between. The CDR3 sequence is 15 residues long. Germline loops: CDR1 KGHSH, CDR2 LQKENI. The chain's CDR3 is CASSPPSSGVFGAFF. Written as DNA, the CDR3 is TGTGCCAGCTCACCACCGTCATCAGGGGTGTTCGGAGCTTTCTTT.

This clone came up a few times. The V gene is TRBV11-2, the J gene TRBJ2-7; 14 nucleotides agree with TRBD2. This CDR3 spans 19 amino acids. Germline CDR1 SGHAT, CDR2 FQNNGV. V trimming: 5 bases; J trimming: 0 bases; junction bases outside the gene matches: 12. DNA for the CDR3: TGTGCCAGCAGCACGGGACTAGCGGGAGAGTCGATGGGCTCCTACGAGCAGTACTTC. This codes for CASSTGLAGESMGSYEQYF.

Here the CDR3 reads CASMIRGNTEAFF. The CDR3 nucleotides read TGTGCCAGCATGATCCGGGGGAACACTGAAGCTTTCTTT. The chain carries TRBV2 and TRBJ1-1; D uncertain. V was clipped by 7 bases and J by 1 base, with 10 bases between them. CDR1 is SNHLY and CDR2 is FYNNEI in the germline V gene. This CDR3 has 13 residues.

The chain carries TRBV5-1 and TRBJ1-1, with TRBD1 matching over 7 bases. The CDR3 spans 14 residues. Per the germline V gene, CDR1 is SGHRS and CDR2 is YFSETQ. V shed 4 bases, J shed 1 base, and the junction held 4 bases outside the gene matches. CDR3 in amino acids: CASSQGTANTEAFF. The CDR3 coding sequence is TGCGCCAGCAGCCAAGGGACAGCGAACACTGAAGCTTTCTTT.

The rearrangement links TRBV11-2 to TRBJ1-1; possibly TRBD1 for D (6 bases). Trimming took off 5 bases at V and 1 base at J, with 17 bases between the two ends. The CDR3 is 16 amino acids. CDR1 is SGHAT, CDR2 FQNNGV, per germline. The DNA for the CDR3 is TGTGCCAGCAGCCGACAAACAGGGTTATGGAACACTGAAGCTTTCTTT. Its protein product is CASSRQTGLWNTEAFF.

The rearrangement joins TRBV5-4 to TRBJ2-1, with 10 positions matching TRBD2. After removal of 4 bases from V and 6 bases from J, the junction contained 7 bases not matched to a gene. The germline V gene has CDR1 SGHNT and CDR2 YYREEE (reference sequence). The CDR3 has 15 amino acids. This chain's CDR3 is CASSPTGTSANEQFF. The DNA for the CDR3 is TGTGCCAGCAGCCCAACCGGGACTAGCGCCAATGAGCAGTTCTTC.

This clone was observed once. The chain uses TRBV6-5 and TRBJ2-7; 9 positions match TRBD1. CDR1 MNHEY and CDR2 SVGAGI come from the germline V gene. J was trimmed by 7 bases and V by 6 bases; bases with no gene match: 10. The CDR3 runs to 14 residues. The CDR3 here is CASSRDRVLREQYF. CDR3 bases: TGTGCCAGCAGCCGGGACAGGGTGCTTCGAGAGCAGTACTTC.

The V and J genes are TRBV20-1 and TRBJ2-1, with D uncertain. The germline CDR1 and CDR2 sequences are DFQATT and SNEGSKA (reference sequence). V gave up 3 bases and J gave up 4 bases, with 4 bases separating them. CDR3 length equals 11 residues. This CDR3 is CSASSYNEQFF. Written as DNA, the CDR3 is TGCAGTGCTAGCAGTTACAATGAGCAGTTCTTC.

The gene calls are TRBV5-4 and TRBJ2-5; 9 bases fit TRBD2. CDR1 and CDR2 (germline): SGHNT, YYREEE (reference sequence). The J segment lost 4 bases and the V segment lost 2 bases, leaving 6 bases of the junction unmatched. The CDR3 length is 15 residues. As DNA, the CDR3 is TGTGCCAGCAGCTTTGCTAGCGGGGTCCGAGAGACCCAGTACTTC. Translated, it gives CASSFASGVRETQYF. Together with reference TRBV5-4 and TRBJ2-5, the CDR3 gives the full variable domain: ETGVTQSPTHLIKTRGQQVTLRCSSQSGHNTVSWYQQALGQGPQFIFQYYREEENGRGNFPPRFSGLQFPNYSSELNVNALELDDSALYLCASSFASGVRETQYFGPGTRLLVL.

This chain connects TRBV5-8 to TRBJ2-7, with TRBD1 identical over 7 bases. CDR3 length: 15 amino acids. J gave up 5 bases and V 0 bases, and 8 bases lay outside the gene matches. The germline V gene has CDR1 SGHTS and CDR2 YDEGEE. The CDR3 here is CASSLDLDRVNEQYF. CDR3 nucleotide sequence: TGTGCCAGCAGCTTGGACCTTGACAGGGTGAACGAGCAGTACTTC. Using reference TRBV5-8 and TRBJ2-7 for the parts outside the CDR3, the full variable domain is EAGVTQSPTHLIKTRGQQATLRCSPISGHTSVYWYQQALGLGLQFLLWYDEGEERNRGNFPPRFSGRQFPNYSSELNVNALELEDSALYLCASSLDLDRVNEQYFGPGTRLTVT.

This rearrangement joins TRBV6-5 to TRBJ2-5; TRBD2 matches at 13 bases. The CDR3 extends over 15 amino acids. Trimming at V came to 7 bases and at J to 4 bases, leaving 6 bases not matched to a gene. Per the germline V gene, CDR1 is MNHEY and CDR2 is SVGAGI. The chain's CDR3 is CASTGTSGMRETQYF. The DNA for the CDR3 is TGTGCCAGCACCGGGACTAGCGGGATGAGAGAGACCCAGTACTTC.

This chain links TRBV5-4 with TRBJ1-2; a weak D match, TRBD1 (6 bases). Germline CDR1 and CDR2: SGHNT and YYREEE (reference sequence). The CDR3 sequence is 12 residues long. Trimming took off 3 bases at V and 5 bases at J, with 8 bases between the two ends. CDR3 coding DNA: TGTGCCAGCAGCTGGGACATTTATGGCTACACCTTC. Its protein is CASSWDIYGYTF.

The chain is built from TRBV7-9 and TRBJ1-4, with 8 bases fitting TRBD1. Germline V lookup: CDR1 SEHNR, CDR2 FQNEAQ (reference sequence). CDR3 length: 15 amino acids. J gave up 4 bases and V 5 bases, and 6 bases lay outside the gene matches. The CDR3 DNA reads as TGTGCCAGCAGCCTCACAGGGGGTTATAATGAAAAACTGTTTTTT. Translated: CASSLTGGYNEKLFF.

In this sample, this clone turned up once. As DNA, the CDR3 is TGTGCCGGAAAGACAGGGTCGGGGGCCAACGTCCTGACTTTC. Its translation: CAGKTGSGANVLTF. This rearrangement joins TRBV2 to TRBJ2-6; the match to TRBD1 covers 7 bases. Trimming at V came to 11 bases and at J to 4 bases, leaving 8 bases not matched to a gene. CDR1 is SNHLY and CDR2 is FYNNEI in the germline V gene. The CDR3 totals 14 residues.

The CDR3 coding sequence is TGTGCCAGCAGCGTAGGTCACAGGAGCTTGGGTGAGCAGTACTTC. Residues: CASSVGHRSLGEQYF. This rearrangement joins TRBV9 to TRBJ2-7; D perhaps matches TRBD1 (5 bases). Germline CDR1 and CDR2: SGDLS and YYNGEE. CDR3 length equals 15 residues. V lost 0 bases, J lost 7 bases, and 17 bases lay in between.

The V gene is TRBV5-1, the J gene TRBJ2-3; 8 bases are shared with TRBD1. The length of the CDR3 is 16 residues. The trim removed 1 base at V and 0 bases at J, leaving 4 bases unmatched. The germline CDR1 and CDR2 sequences are SGHRS and YFSETQ. This CDR3 is CASSLSGQGSTDTQYF. The CDR3 DNA reads TGCGCCAGCAGCTTGTCAGGACAGGGAAGCACAGATACGCAGTATTTT.

The chain links TRBV5-1 to TRBJ2-7, with no clear D. V lost 0 bases, J lost 6 bases, and 13 bases lay in between. Germline CDR1 reads SGHRS; CDR2 reads YFSETQ. The CDR3 is 14 amino acids. CDR3 bases: TGCGCCAGCAGCTTGGAAAACGTTTTCGGCGAGCAGTACTTC. Protein sequence: CASSLENVFGEQYF. The full variable domain, in which reference TRBV5-1 and TRBJ2-7 provide the parts outside the CDR3, is KAGVTQTPRYLIKTRGQQVTLSCSPISGHRSVSWYQQTPGQGLQFLFEYFSETQRNKGNFPGRFSGRQFSNSRSEMNVSTLELGDSALYLCASSLENVFGEQYFGPGTRLTVT.